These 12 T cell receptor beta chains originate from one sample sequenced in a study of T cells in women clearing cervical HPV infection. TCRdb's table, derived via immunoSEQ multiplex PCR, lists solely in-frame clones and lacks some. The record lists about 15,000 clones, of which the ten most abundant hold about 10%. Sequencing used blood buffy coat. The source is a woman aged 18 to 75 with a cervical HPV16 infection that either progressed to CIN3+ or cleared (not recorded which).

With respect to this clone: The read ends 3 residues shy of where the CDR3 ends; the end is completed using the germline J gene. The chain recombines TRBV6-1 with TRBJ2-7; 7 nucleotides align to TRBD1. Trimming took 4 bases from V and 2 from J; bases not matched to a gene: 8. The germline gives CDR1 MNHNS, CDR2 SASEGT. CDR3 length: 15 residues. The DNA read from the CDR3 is TGTGCCAGCAGTGCCCGGGACAGCCCTCCCTACGAG. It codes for CASSARDSPPYE. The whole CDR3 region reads CASSARDSPPYEQYF.

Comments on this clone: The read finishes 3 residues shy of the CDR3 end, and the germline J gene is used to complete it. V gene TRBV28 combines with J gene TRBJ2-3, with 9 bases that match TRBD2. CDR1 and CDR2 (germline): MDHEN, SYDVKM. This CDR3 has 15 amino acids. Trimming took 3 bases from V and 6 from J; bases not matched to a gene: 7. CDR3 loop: CASSFLGGRADTQYF. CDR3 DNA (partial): TGTGCCAGCAGTTTCCTAGGCGGGAGGGCGGATACG.

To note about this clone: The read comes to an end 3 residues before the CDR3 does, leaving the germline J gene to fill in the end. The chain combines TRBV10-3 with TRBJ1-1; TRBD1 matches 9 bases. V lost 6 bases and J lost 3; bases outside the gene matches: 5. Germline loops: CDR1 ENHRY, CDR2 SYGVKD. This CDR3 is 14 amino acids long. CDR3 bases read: TGTGCCATCAGAGAGGGGACAGGGTACACTGAA. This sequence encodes CAIREGTGYTE. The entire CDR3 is CAIREGTGYTEAFF.

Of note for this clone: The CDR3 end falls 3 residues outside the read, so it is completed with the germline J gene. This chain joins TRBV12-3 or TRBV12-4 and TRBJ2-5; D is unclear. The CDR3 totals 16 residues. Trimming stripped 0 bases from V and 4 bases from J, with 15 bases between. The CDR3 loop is CASSLAAGSFAETQYF. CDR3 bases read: TGTGCCAGCAGTTTAGCGGCAGGAAGCTTCGCAGAGACC.

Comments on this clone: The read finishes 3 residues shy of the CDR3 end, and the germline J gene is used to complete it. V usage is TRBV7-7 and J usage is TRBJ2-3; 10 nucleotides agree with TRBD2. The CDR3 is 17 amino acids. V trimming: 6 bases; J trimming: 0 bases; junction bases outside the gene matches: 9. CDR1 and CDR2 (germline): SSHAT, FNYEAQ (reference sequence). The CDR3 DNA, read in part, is TGTGCCAGCAGTCCGAGACCTAGCGGGGGAAGCACAGATACG. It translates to CASSPRPSGGSTDT. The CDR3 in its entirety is CASSPRPSGGSTDTQYF.

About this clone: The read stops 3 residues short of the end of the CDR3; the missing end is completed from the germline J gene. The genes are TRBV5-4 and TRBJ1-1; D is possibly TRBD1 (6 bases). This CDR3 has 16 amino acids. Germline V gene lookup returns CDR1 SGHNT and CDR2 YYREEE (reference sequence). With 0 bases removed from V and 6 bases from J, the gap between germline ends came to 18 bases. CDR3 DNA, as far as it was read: TGTGCCAGCAGCTTGGCCAGGGAGGGGGTCGGGGCTGAA. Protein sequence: CASSLAREGVGAE. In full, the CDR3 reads CASSLAREGVGAEAFF.

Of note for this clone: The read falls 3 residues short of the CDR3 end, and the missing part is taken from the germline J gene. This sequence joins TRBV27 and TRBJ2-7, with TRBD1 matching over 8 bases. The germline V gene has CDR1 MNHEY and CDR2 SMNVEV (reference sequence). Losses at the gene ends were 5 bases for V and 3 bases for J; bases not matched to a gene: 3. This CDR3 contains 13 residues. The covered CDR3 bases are TGTGCCAGCAGTCCCAGGGGGCTCTACGAG. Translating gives CASSPRGLYE. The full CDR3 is CASSPRGLYEQYF.

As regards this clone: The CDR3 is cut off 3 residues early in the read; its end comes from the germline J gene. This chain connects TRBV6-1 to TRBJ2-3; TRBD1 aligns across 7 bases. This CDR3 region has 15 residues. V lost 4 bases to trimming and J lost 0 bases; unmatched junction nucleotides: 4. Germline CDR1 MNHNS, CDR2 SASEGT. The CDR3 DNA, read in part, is TGTGCCAGCAGTGGACAGGGTTCTAGCACAGATACG. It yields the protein CASSGQGSSTDT. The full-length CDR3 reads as CASSGQGSSTDTQYF.

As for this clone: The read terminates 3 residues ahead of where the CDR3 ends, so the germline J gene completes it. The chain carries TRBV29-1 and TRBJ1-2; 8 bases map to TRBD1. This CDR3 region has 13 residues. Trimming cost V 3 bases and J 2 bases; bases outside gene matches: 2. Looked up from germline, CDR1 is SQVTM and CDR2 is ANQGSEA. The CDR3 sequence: CSVDGTGNYGYTF. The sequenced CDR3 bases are TGCAGCGTTGATGGGACAGGCAACTATGGC.

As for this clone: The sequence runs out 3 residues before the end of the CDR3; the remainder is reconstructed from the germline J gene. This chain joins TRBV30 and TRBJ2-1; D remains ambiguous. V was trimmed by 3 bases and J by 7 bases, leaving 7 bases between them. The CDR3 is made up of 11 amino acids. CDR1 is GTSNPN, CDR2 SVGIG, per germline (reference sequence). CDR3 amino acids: CAWRTENEQFF. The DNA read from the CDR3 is TGTGCCTGGAGGACTGAAAATGAG.

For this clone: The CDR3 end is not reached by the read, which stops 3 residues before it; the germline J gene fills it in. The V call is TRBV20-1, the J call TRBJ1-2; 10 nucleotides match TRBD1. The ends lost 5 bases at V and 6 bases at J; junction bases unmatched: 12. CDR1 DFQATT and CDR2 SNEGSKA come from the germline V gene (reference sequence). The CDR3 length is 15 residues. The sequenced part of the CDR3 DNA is TGCAGTGCTTACCGACGTCCCGGGACAGGGGATGGC. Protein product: CSAYRRPGTGDG. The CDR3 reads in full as CSAYRRPGTGDGYTF.

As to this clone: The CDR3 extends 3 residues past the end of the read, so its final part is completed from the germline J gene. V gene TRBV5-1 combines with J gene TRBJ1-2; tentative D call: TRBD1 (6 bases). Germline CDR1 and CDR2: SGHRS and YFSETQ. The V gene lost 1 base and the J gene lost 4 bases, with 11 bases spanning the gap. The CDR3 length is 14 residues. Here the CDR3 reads CASSLTGMSYGYTF. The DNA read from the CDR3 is TGCGCCAGCAGCTTGACAGGGATGAGCTATGGC.